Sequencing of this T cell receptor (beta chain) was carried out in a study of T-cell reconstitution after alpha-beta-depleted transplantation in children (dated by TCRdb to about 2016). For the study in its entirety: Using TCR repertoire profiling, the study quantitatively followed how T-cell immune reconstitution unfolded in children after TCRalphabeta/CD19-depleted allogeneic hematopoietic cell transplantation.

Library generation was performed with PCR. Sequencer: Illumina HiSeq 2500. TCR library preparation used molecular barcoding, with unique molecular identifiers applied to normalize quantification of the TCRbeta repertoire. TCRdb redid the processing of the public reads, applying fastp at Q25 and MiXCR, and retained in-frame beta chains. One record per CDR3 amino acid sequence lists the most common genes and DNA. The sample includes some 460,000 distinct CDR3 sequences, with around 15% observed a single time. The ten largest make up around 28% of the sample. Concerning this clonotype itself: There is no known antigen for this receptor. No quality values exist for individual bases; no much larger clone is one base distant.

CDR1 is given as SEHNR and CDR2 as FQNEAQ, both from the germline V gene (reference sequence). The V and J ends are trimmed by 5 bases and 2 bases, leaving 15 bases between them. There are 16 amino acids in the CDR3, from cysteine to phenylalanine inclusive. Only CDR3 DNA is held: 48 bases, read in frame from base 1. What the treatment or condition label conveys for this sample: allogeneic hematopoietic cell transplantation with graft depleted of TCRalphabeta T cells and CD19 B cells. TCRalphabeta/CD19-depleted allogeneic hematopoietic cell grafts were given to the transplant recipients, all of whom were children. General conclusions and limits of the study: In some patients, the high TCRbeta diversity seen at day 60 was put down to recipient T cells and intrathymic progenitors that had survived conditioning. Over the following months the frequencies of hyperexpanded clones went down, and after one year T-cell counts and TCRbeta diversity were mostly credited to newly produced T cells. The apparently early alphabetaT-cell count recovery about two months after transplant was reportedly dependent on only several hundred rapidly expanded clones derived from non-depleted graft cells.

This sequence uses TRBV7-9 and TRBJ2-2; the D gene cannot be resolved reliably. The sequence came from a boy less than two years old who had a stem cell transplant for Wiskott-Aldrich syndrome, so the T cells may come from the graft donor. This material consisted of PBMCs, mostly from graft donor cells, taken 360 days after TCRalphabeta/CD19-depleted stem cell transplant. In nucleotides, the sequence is TGTGCCAGCAGCCCCTATGGAGAACCAAACACCGGGGAGCTGTTTTTT. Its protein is CASSPYGEPNTGELFF.